Each of the 11 T cell receptor beta chains below was sequenced from the same sample in a study of blood T cells in healthy people across ages. With a J-beta primer mix and a sample-barcoded 5' primer, a second PCR ran about 6 to 11 cycles. TCRdb itself ran the 5' RACE reads through MiXCR, one entry per CDR3 protein. Altogether 2 million or so distinct CDR3 sequences are present, approximately 50% being singletons, with the ten largest covering 2.1%. The specimen sequenced was blood. These receptors were taken from a woman aged 40 to 49 in good health.

The V and J genes are TRBV20-1 and TRBJ1-6; the match to TRBD1 covers 11 bases. The CDR3 spans 18 residues. V lost 0 bases to trimming and J lost 0 bases; unmatched junction nucleotides: 4. In germline, CDR1 is DFQATT, CDR2 SNEGSKA (reference sequence). The CDR3 loop reads CSARDRDRGTSYNSPLHF. In nucleotides, the CDR3 is TGCAGTGCTAGAGACCGGGACAGGGGGACCTCCTATAATTCACCCCTCCACTTT.

This chain uses TRBV10-3 with TRBJ2-5; 8 nucleotides match TRBD1. The J call is doubtful: the DNA matches TRBJ2-7 better. Germline V gene sequence: CDR1 ENHRY, CDR2 SYGVKD. The CDR3 extends over 14 amino acids. CDR3 DNA sequence: TGTGCCATCAGTGCCGGACAGGGATTCTACGAGCAGTACTTC. Amino acids: CAISAGQGFYEQYF.

The chain uses TRBV9 and TRBJ2-1, with D perhaps TRBD1 or TRBD2 (6 bases each). The CDR3 is made up of 16 amino acids. V lost 0 bases, J lost 1 base, and 11 bases lay in between. The germline gives CDR1 SGDLS, CDR2 YYNGEE. CDR3 loop: CASSVGGAASYNEQFF. The CDR3 bases are TGTGCCAGCAGCGTAGGGGGGGCCGCTTCCTACAATGAGCAGTTCTTC.

This chain connects TRBV27 to TRBJ1-6; D uncertain. Germline CDR1 is MNHEY and CDR2 is SMNVEV (reference sequence). CDR3 length: 16 residues. Trimming pared 5 bases from V and 0 bases from J, leaving 11 bases between. The CDR3 DNA reads TGTGCCAGCAGTACGACCCCCGGCTCCTATAATTCACCCCTCCACTTT. Translated: CASSTTPGSYNSPLHF.

This chain uses TRBV10-3 with TRBJ1-2; the D is unclear. Between the trimmed V and J ends, which lost 4 bases and 4 bases, there was a span of 10 bases. CDR1 is ENHRY, CDR2 SYGVKD, per germline. This CDR3 region has 13 residues. The CDR3 sequence: CAISGILGYGYTF. CDR3 nucleotide sequence: TGTGCCATCAGTGGTATACTTGGCTATGGCTACACCTTC.

The table lists this clonotype with a few counts. The gene calls are TRBV15 and TRBJ2-3; 11 bases agree with TRBD2. Germline V gives CDR1 LNHNV, CDR2 YYDKDF (reference sequence). CDR3 size: 17 residues. Losses at the gene ends were 1 base for V and 6 bases for J; bases not matched to a gene: 9. In nucleotides, the CDR3 is TGTGCCACCAGCAGAGGCCCTTTAGCGGGGGGGGGCGATACGCAGTATTTT. Amino acids: CATSRGPLAGGGDTQYF.

The J gene is TRBJ2-1, the V gene TRBV27; 9 bases align to TRBD2. The DNA end favors TRBJ2-7, so the J call may be wrong. This CDR3 spans 18 amino acids. CDR1 is MNHEY, CDR2 SMNVEV, per germline (reference sequence). For the CDR3, the DNA is TGTGCCAGCAACATTGTCAGAGCGGGGGGCCTCTCCTACAATGAGCAGTACTTC. Translating gives CASNIVRAGGLSYNEQYF.

The chain employs TRBV24-1 and TRBJ1-2; the D is unclear. The V gene's germline CDR1 is KGHDR and CDR2 SFDVKD. Trimming took off 3 bases at V and 4 bases at J, with 11 bases between the two ends. The CDR3 covers 14 residues. The CDR3 reads CATSDGLMGYGYTF. The DNA for the CDR3 is TGTGCCACCAGTGATGGACTGATGGGCTATGGCTACACCTTC.

This chain uses TRBV7-9 with TRBJ1-2, with D possibly being TRBD1 (5 bases). The CDR3 totals 14 residues. V lost 1 base and J lost 4, with 10 bases in between. Looked up from germline, CDR1 is SEHNR and CDR2 is FQNEAQ (reference sequence). CDR3 sequence reads: CASSLGGTFYGYTF. CDR3 nucleotides: TGTGCCAGCAGCTTAGGCGGGACTTTCTATGGCTACACCTTC.

This clonotype showed up just a few times. The CDR3: CASSYGGEKLFF. In nucleotides, the CDR3 is TGTGCCAGCAGTTATGGGGGCGAAAAACTGTTTTTT. The chain is built from TRBV6-5 and TRBJ1-4; perhaps TRBD1 as D (6 bases). This CDR3 contains 12 residues. Germline V lookup: CDR1 MNHEY, CDR2 SVGAGI. The V end lost 3 bases, the J end lost 8 bases, and 7 bases lay between the germline ends.

This chain links TRBV6-5 with TRBJ1-1; no clear D. In germline, CDR1 is MNHEY, CDR2 SVGAGI. The CDR3 has 13 amino acids. Trimming took off 8 bases at V and 0 bases at J, with 10 bases between the two ends. Here the CDR3 reads CASAQWMNTEAFF. The CDR3 DNA sequence: TGTGCCAGCGCCCAGTGGATGAACACTGAAGCTTTCTTT.